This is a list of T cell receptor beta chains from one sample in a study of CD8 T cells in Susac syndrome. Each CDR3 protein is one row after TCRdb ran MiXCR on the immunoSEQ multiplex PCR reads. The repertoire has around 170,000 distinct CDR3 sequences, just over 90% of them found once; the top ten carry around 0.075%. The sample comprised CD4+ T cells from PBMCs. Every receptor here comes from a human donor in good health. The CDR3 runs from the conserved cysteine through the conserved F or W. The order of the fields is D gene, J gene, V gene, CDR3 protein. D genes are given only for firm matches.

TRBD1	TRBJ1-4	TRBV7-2	CASSPRTGGEKLFF
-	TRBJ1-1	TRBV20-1	CRGGADKNTEAFF
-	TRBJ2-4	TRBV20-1	CSAPTALGGNIQYF
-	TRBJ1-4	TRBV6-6	CASSHRALNEKLFF
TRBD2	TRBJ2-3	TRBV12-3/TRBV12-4	CASSRLAGGSDTQYF
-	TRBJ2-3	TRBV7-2	CASSLGLGARADTQYF
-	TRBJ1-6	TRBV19	CASSPAGSNSPLHF
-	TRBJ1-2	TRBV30	CAWTRGFREDGYTF
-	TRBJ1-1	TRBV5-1	CASSKMTVPNTEAFF
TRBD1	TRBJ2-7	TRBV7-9	CASSLTGISSYEQYF
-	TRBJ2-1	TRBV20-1	CSASRSYNEQFF
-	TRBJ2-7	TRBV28	CASSPPGRFEQYF
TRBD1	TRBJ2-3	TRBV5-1	CASSMRQGKDTQYF
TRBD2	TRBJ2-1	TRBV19	CASSMNSGRLYNEQFF